Detailed here is one TCR beta chain. As yet, its antigen is unknown. The CDR3 sequence is 16 residues long. Germline loops: CDR1 DFQATT, CDR2 SNEGSKA (reference sequence). V was cut by 1 base and J by 5 bases, with 18 bases left in between. Once obtained from cultured CD4+ T cells, the DNA was sequenced using the Oncomine TCR Beta short-read assay. MiXCR was run by TCRdb on the PCR reads, yielding one entry per CDR3 protein. The sample has about 17,000 distinct CDR3 sequences, about 52% seen once. The sample's time point: late sampling 161 to 241 days after vaccination in a few convalescent patients. Treatment given: roughly 11-day PBMC culture with coronavirus spike peptide pools or control peptides (ViraFEST assay). This sample is drawn from a study of vaccination and CD4 T cells after COVID-19. For the study at large: Post-COVID draws followed diagnosis by a median roughly 100 days (range 35 to 161). General study points: Spike mono-reactivity was the property of 304 of 307 vaccine-specific clones in convalescent patients.

This rearrangement joins TRBV20-1 to TRBJ1-5, with D possibly being TRBD1 (5 bases). This specimen consisted of CD4+ T cells from blood, cultured in vitro, obtained about 7 months after SARS-CoV-2 vaccination. The origin of this receptor is a human donor who had recovered from COVID-19. CDR3 sequence reads: CSARVFQGGFHQPQHF. In DNA form, the CDR3 reads TGCAGTGCTAGAGTCTTCCAGGGAGGGTTTCATCAGCCCCAGCATTTT.